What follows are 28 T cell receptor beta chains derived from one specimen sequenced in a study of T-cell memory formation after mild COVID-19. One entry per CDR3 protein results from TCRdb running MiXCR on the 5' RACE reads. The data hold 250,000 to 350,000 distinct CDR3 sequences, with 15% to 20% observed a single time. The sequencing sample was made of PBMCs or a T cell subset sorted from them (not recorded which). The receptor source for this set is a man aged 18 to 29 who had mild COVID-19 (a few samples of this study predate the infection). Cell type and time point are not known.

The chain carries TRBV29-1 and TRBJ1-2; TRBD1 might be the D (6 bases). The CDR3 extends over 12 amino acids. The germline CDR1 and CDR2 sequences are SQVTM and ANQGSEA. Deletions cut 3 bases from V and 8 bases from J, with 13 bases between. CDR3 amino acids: CSVEGRGGGYTF. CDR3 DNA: TGCAGCGTTGAGGGGAGGGGGGGCGGCTACACCTTC.

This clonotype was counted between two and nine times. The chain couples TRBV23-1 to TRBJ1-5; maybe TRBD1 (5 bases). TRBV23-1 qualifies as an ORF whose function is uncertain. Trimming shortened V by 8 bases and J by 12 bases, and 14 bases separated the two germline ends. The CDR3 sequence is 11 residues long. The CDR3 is CASPLGGNQHF. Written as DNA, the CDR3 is TGCGCCAGCCCCCTGGGGGGGAACCAGCATTTT.

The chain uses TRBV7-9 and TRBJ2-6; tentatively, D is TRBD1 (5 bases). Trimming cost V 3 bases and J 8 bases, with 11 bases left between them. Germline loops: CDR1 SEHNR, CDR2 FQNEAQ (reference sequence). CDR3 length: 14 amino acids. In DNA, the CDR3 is TGTGCCAGCAGCTTGACAGCTATACCCAACGTCCTGACTTTC. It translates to CASSLTAIPNVLTF.

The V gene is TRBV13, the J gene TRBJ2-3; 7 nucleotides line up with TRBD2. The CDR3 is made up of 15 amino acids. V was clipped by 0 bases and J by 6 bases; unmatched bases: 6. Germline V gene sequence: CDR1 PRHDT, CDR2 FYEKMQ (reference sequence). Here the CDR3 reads CASSLGSGAGDTQYF. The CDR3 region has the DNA TGTGCCAGCAGCTTAGGCTCGGGAGCGGGGGATACGCAGTATTTT. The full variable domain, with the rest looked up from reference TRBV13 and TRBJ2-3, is AAGVIQSPRHLIKEKRETATLKCYPIPRHDTVYWYQQGPGQDPQFLISFYEKMQSDKGSIPDRFSAQQFSDYHSELNMSSLELGDSALYFCASSLGSGAGDTQYFGPGTRLTVL.

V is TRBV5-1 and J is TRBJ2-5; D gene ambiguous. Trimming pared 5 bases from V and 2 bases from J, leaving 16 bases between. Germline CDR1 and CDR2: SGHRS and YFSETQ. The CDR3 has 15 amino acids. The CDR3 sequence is CASRVFALNQETQYF. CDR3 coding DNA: TGCGCCAGCAGGGTTTTCGCCCTTAATCAAGAGACCCAGTACTTC.

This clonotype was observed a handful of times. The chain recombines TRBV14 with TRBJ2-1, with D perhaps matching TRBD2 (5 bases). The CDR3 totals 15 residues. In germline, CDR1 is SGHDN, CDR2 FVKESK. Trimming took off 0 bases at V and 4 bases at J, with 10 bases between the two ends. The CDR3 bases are TGTGCCAGCAGCCAAGACTCTAGCAGGTACAATGAGCAGTTCTTC. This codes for CASSQDSSRYNEQFF.

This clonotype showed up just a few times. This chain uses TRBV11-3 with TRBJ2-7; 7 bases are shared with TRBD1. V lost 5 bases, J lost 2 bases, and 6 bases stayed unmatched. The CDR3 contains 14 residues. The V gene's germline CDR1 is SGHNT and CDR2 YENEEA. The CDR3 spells CASSGQGQPYEQYF. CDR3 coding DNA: TGTGCCAGCAGCGGCCAGGGACAGCCCTACGAGCAGTACTTC.

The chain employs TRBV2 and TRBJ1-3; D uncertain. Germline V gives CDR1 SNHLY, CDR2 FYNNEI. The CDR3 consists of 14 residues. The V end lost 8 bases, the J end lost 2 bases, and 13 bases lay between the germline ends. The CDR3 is CASLWSITGNTIYF. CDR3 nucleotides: TGTGCCAGCCTTTGGTCGATCACTGGAAACACCATATATTTT.

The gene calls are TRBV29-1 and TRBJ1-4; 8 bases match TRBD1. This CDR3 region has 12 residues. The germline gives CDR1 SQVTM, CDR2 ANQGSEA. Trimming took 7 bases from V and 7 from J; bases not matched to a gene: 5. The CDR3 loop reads CSAGQGGEKLFF. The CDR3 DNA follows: TGCAGCGCCGGACAGGGAGGTGAAAAACTGTTTTTT.

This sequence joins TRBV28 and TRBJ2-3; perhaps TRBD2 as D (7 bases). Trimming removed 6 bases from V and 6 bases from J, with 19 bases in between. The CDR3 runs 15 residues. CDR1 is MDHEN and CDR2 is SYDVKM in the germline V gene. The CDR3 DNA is TGTGCCAGCAGCCTGGGAGGGGGGCGCGGTGATACGCAGTATTTT. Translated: CASSLGGGRGDTQYF.

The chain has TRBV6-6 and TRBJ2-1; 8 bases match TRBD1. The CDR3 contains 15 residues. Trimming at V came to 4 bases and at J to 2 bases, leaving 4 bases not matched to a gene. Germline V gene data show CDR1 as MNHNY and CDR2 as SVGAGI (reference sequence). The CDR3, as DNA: TGTGCCAGCAGTTCCATCAGGGGGCCCTACAATGAGCAGTTCTTC. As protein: CASSSIRGPYNEQFF.

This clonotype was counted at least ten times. The CDR3 region has the DNA TGCGCCAGCAGCCGACAGGGGGGCGATTGGAACACTGAAGCTTTCTTT. The encoded protein is CASSRQGGDWNTEAFF. The J gene is TRBJ1-1, the V gene TRBV5-1, with 9 bases lining up with TRBD1. The CDR3 has 16 amino acids. Looked up from germline, CDR1 is SGHRS and CDR2 is YFSETQ. The trim removed 4 bases at V and 1 base at J, leaving 8 bases unmatched.

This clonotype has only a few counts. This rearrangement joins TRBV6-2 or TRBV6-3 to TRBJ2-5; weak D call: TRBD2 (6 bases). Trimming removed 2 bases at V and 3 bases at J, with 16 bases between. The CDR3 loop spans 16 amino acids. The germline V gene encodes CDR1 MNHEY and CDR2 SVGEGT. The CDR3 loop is CASSYPRAGLEETQYF. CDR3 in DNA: TGTGCCAGCAGTTACCCGAGGGCGGGGCTCGAAGAGACCCAGTACTTC.

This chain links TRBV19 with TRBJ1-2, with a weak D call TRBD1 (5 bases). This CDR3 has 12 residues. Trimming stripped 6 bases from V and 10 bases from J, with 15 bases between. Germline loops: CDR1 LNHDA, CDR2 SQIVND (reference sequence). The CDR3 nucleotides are TGTGCCAGTAGAGGGGCAGGCTGGGACTACACCTTC. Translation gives CASRGAGWDYTF.

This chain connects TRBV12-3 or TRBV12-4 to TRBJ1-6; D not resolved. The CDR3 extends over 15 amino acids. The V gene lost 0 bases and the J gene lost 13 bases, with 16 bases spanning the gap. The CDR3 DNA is TGTGCCAGCAGTTTAGCTGGTTCGGGGAGTCAGCCCCTCCACTTT. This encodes CASSLAGSGSQPLHF.

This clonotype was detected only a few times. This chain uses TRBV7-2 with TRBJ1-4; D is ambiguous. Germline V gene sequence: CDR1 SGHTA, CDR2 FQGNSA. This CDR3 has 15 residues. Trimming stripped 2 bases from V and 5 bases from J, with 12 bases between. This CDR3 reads CASSLPWSANEKLFF. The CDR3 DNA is TGTGCCAGCAGCTTACCCTGGAGTGCCAATGAAAAACTGTTTTTT.

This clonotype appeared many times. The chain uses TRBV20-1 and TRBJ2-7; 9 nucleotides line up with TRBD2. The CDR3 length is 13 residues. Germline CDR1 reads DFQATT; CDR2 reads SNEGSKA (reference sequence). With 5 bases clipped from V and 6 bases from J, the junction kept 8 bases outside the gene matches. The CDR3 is CSAGRGGAGEQYF. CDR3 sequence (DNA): TGCAGTGCTGGTCGCGGGGGGGCAGGCGAGCAGTACTTC.

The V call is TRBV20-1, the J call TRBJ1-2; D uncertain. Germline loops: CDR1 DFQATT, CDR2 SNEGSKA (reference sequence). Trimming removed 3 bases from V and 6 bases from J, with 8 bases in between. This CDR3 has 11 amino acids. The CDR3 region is CSASLGNGYTF. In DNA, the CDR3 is TGCAGTGCTAGTTTGGGGAATGGCTACACCTTC.

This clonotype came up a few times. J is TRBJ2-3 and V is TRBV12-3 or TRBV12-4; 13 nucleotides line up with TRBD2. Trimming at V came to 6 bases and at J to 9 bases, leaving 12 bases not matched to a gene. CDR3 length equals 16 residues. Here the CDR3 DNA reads TGTGCCAGCAGCTCCTGGACTAGCGGGGGTGGGAGGACGCAGTATTTT. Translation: CASSSWTSGGGRTQYF.

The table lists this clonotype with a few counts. CDR3 bases: TGTGCCAGCAGACGAGCGGGGGGGCTAAGCACAGATACGCAGTATTTT. It encodes CASRRAGGLSTDTQYF. The J gene is TRBJ2-3, the V gene TRBV7-2; 10 nucleotides line up with TRBD2. V was pared by 6 bases and J by 0 bases, with 6 bases of the junction left unmatched. The CDR3 extends over 16 amino acids. Per germline, CDR1 SGHTA and CDR2 FQGNSA. Full variable domain (rest looked up from reference TRBV7-2 and TRBJ2-3): GAGVSQSPSNKVTEKGKDVELRCDPISGHTALYWYRQSLGQGLEFLIYFQGNSAPDKSGLPSDRFSAERTGGSVSTLTIQRTQQEDSAVYLCASRRAGGLSTDTQYFGPGTRLTVL.

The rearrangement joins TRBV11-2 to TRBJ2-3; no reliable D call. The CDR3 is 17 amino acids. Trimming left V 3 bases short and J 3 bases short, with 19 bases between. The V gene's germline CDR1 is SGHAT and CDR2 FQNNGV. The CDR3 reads CASSFWRRFLGTDTQYF. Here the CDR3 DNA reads TGTGCCAGCAGCTTCTGGAGACGGTTTCTAGGGACAGATACGCAGTATTTT.

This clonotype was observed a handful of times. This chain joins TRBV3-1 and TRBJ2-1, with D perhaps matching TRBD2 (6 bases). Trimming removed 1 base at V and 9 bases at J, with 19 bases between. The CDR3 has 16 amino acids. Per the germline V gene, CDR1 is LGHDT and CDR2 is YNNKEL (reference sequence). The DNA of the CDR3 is TGTGCCAGCAGCCAAGTGGGACTGTTCGGGGCCGGTGAGCAGTTCTTC. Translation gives CASSQVGLFGAGEQFF.

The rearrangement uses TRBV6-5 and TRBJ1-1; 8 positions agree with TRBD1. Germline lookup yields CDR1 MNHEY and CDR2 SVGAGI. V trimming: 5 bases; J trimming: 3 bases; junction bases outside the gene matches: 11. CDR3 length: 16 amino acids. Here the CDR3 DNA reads TGTGCCAGCAGTAAGACAGGGGCCGCCAAAGACACTGAAGCTTTCTTT. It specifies CASSKTGAAKDTEAFF.

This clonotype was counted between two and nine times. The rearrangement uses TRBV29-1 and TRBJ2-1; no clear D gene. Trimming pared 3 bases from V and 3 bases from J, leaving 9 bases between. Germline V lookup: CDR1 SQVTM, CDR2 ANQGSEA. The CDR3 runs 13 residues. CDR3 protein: CSVDRNSYNEQFF. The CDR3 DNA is TGCAGCGTTGACAGGAACAGCTACAATGAGCAGTTCTTC.

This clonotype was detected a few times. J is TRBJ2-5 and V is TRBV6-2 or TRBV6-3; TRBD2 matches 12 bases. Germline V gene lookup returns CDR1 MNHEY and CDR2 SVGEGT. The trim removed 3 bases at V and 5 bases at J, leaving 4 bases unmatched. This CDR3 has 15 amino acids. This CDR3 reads CASSYRLAGDETQYF. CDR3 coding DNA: TGTGCCAGCAGTTATCGACTAGCGGGGGACGAGACCCAGTACTTC.

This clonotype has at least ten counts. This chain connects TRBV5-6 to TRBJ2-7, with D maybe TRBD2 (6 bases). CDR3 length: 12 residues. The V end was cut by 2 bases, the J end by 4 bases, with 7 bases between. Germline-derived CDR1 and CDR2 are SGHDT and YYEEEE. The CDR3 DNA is TGTGCCAGCAGCTTTGGGGGGTACGAGCAGTACGTC. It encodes CASSFGGYEQYV.

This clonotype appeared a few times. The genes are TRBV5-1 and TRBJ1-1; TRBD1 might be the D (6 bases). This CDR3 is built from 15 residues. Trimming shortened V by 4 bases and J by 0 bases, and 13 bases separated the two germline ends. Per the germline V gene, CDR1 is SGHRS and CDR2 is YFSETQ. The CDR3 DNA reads TGCGCCAGCAGCGAGTTACAGGGCATGAACACTGAAGCTTTCTTT. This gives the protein CASSELQGMNTEAFF. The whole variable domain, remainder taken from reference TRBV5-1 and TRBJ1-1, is KAGVTQTPRYLIKTRGQQVTLSCSPISGHRSVSWYQQTPGQGLQFLFEYFSETQRNKGNFPGRFSGRQFSNSRSEMNVSTLELGDSALYLCASSELQGMNTEAFFGQGTRLTVV.

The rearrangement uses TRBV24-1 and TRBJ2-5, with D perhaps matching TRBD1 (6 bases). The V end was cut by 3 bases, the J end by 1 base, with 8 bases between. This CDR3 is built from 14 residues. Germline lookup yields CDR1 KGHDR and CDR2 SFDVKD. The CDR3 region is CATSDGGLQETQYF. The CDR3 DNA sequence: TGTGCCACCAGTGATGGGGGCCTCCAAGAGACCCAGTACTTC.